What follows is one T cell receptor (beta chain) and its context. This clonotype was detected many times. Its target antigen remains unknown. No base quality information exists; no much larger clone differs at one position. Ophthalmopathy patients had moderately to severely active disease, Clinical Activity Score of at least 3, NOSPECS grade of at least 4, and disease duration under 3 months. Anyone with other autoimmune diseases, uncontrolled infections, pregnancy or lactation was excluded from the study. Clinical symptoms, serum thyroxine, TRAb, thyroid ultrasound and orbital computed tomography formed the basis of the diagnosis. Ficoll-Paque density gradient centrifugation was used to isolate PBMCs from about 9 ml of fresh peripheral blood. Trizol reagent was used to extract the total RNA, and its quality was then checked on an Agilent 2100 Bioanalyzer. The data originate from a study of Graves' ophthalmopathy and Graves' hyperthyroidism (dated by TCRdb to the late 2010s). Regarding the research as a whole: Peripheral blood was collected before any treatment was given, at the time of initial diagnosis. The independent validation cohort included 18 to 20 hyperthyroidism patients plus 17 patients who later progressed from hyperthyroidism to ophthalmopathy. In roughly 6 hyperthyroidism patients, T-cell repertoires of thyroid tissue and blood were compared. In total, some 130 blood samples were TCR-sequenced: some 40 ophthalmopathy, 75 hyperthyroidism and about 17 hyperthyroidism-to-ophthalmopathy patients. For training and testing, the 100 or so patients in the discovery cohort were randomly divided in a 7:3 ratio. To explore V-J signatures distinguishing ophthalmopathy from hyperthyroidism, a discovery set of roughly 100 patients (about 43 ophthalmopathy, roughly 55 stable hyperthyroidism) was enrolled. After sampling, hyperthyroidism patients received methimazole starting at 30 mg daily, and ophthalmopathy patients received high-dose intravenous methylprednisolone. To tell Graves' ophthalmopathy apart from Graves' hyperthyroidism, and to predict which patients would progress to ophthalmopathy, the study relied on TCR beta repertoire signatures. The paper as a whole reports these results and caveats: Most expanded thyroid clonotypes with a frequency above 0.001 also appeared in blood, which suggests that blood repertoires may reflect the immune response in the thyroid. In cross-validation, the 13-signature model distinguished ophthalmopathy from stable hyperthyroidism with 85% to 90% sensitivity and approximately 81% specificity, and in the test set the corresponding values were around 78% and 73%. Sample size was not statistically predetermined, and group allocation was not concealed from the investigators. In validation, the model predicted ophthalmopathy progression with about 70% sensitivity and about 73% specificity; some twelve predicted patients were CT-confirmed with GO in a median of roughly 6.8 months.

The junction shows trimming of 5 bases on V and 2 bases on J, plus 12 bases between the germline ends. Including the terminal cysteine and phenylalanine, the CDR3 comprises 15 residues. Of the read, only the CDR3 DNA is kept; its 45 bases are in frame from base 1. The germline V gene encodes CDR1 PRHDT and CDR2 FYEKMQ (reference sequence). TCR beta CDR3 regions were amplified from RNA transcripts for repertoire sequencing. The first round was an RT-PCR using HTBI primers with the Qiagen OneStep RT-PCR kit, and this first round was followed by a second-round multiplex PCR, then size selection and purification. Sequencing of the libraries was carried out on an Illumina HiSeq2000 in paired-end mode with 100 bp reads. The authors' analysis ran thus. SOAPnuke was used to process the reads, removing any read that contained adapters or uncalled bases, had a mean Phred below 15, or lacked an exact match to the constant primer or identifier. COPE v1.2.5 was used to merge the high-quality paired reads. Each unique nucleotide sequence was defined as a clonotype, and clonotypes were aligned to IMGT TRB V, D and J references with MiTCR v1.1. The analysis was limited to V-J combinations with a frequency above 0.0001, which together covered roughly 99% of the repertoires. For each V-J combination, a TCR clonal expansion and chaos score was defined as the ratio of F50 clonal expansion to chaos observed in the TCRdist matrix. Welch's t-statistics and random forest were used to reduce the features to approximately 13 V-J combinations, which were then used as input to a naive Bayes classifier. Thyroid-blood repertoire similarity was quantified with the Morisita-Horn index. The public reads were quality trimmed at Q25 with fastp and then assembled into clones with MiXCR by TCRdb, keeping productive beta chains. Here each entry gathers all rows of one CDR3 protein and keeps the most common genes and DNA. The V and J calls follow TCRdb's processing rather than the paper's. The sample includes about 400,000 distinct CDR3 sequences, with about a sixth observed a single time. The ten biggest clones cover 1.5% to 2% of the sample.

Sequenced material: peripheral blood. The chain employs TRBV13 and TRBJ2-2; matching of 6 bases hints at TRBD2 as the D gene. This TCR was sampled from a woman aged 18 to 35 with Graves' ophthalmopathy. Donor details come from another sample of the same person, matched by shared clones. The DNA sequence is as follows: TGTGCCAGCAGCCTTAGGGGACTTAACACCGGGGAGCTGTTTTTT. It specifies CASSLRGLNTGELFF. The CDR3 plus the reference TRBV13 and TRBJ2-2 genes for the other parts give the full variable domain: AAGVIQSPRHLIKEKRETATLKCYPIPRHDTVYWYQQGPGQDPQFLISFYEKMQSDKGSIPDRFSAQQFSDYHSELNMSSLELGDSALYFCASSLRGLNTGELFFGEGSRLTVL.